Shown below are 26 T cell receptor beta chains from a single sample sequenced in a study of cytomegalovirus exposure and HLA in healthy donors. The method was immunoSEQ multiplex PCR; TCRdb's version includes in-frame clones alone and lacks a portion of them. The data hold around 120,000 clones, with about 84% observed a single time. The specimen sequenced was PBMCs. Every receptor here comes from a man between 18 and 35 years old in good health and CMV-seronegative.

The chain joins TRBV28 to TRBJ2-7; 14 bases agree with TRBD2. V shed 6 bases and J 2 bases; nucleotides not matched to a gene: 9. Germline V gives CDR1 MDHEN, CDR2 SYDVKM. The CDR3 is 17 residues long. CDR3 loop: CASRGFGGLAGAYEQYF. The DNA for the CDR3 is TGTGCCAGCAGGGGTTTTGGGGGACTAGCGGGGGCCTACGAGCAGTACTTC.

The chain is built from TRBV27 and TRBJ2-3; 10 bases map to TRBD2. CDR3 length equals 17 residues. CDR1 is MNHEY, CDR2 SMNVEV, per germline (reference sequence). V was clipped by 7 bases and J by 4 bases; unmatched bases: 14. The CDR3 nucleotides read TGTGCCAGCATGGGGACGGTTCTAGCGGGAGCAGCAGATACGCAGTATTTT. This translates into CASMGTVLAGAADTQYF.

The chain uses TRBV19 and TRBJ2-5, with TRBD1 matching over 7 bases. This CDR3 spans 14 amino acids. Germline V CDR1 and CDR2: LNHDA, SQIVND (reference sequence). V gave up 3 bases and J gave up 2 bases; unmatched junction bases: 3. In nucleotides, the CDR3 is TGTGCCAGTAGTATGTGGGACAGACAAGAGACCCAGTACTTC. It specifies CASSMWDRQETQYF. The variable domain in full, completed from reference TRBV19 and TRBJ2-5, reads DGGITQSPKYLFRKEGQNVTLSCEQNLNHDAMYWYRQDPGQGLRLIYYSQIVNDFQKGDIAEGYSVSREKKESFPLTVTSAQKNPTAFYLCASSMWDRQETQYFGPGTRLLVL.

V is TRBV2 and J is TRBJ1-1; 7 nucleotides align to TRBD1. CDR1 SNHLY and CDR2 FYNNEI come from the germline V gene. The CDR3 totals 14 residues. V shed 10 bases, J shed 4 bases, and the junction held 12 bases outside the gene matches. In DNA form, the CDR3 reads TGTGCCACCAGACAAACAGGGGTTTCCACTGAAGCTTTCTTT. Residues: CATRQTGVSTEAFF.

CDR3 in amino acids: CASSQGPGGKETQYF. CDR3 coding DNA: TGTGCCAGCAGCCAAGGCCCCGGGGGGAAAGAGACCCAGTACTTC. The V and J genes are TRBV6-5 and TRBJ2-5; 7 nucleotides agree with TRBD2. The germline V gene has CDR1 MNHEY and CDR2 SVGAGI. J gave up 3 bases and V 6 bases, and 10 bases lay outside the gene matches. This CDR3 has 15 residues.

This sequence joins TRBV19 and TRBJ2-3; D may be TRBD1 (5 bases). CDR3 length: 14 amino acids. Germline CDR1 and CDR2: LNHDA and SQIVND (reference sequence). V was cut by 5 bases and J by 0 bases, with 9 bases left in between. The CDR3 loop reads CASSSTASTDTQYF. DNA for the CDR3: TGTGCCAGTAGTTCGACAGCTAGCACAGATACGCAGTATTTT.

This clone was picked up one time. The CDR3 nucleotides are TGTGCCTGGACCTCACGGTTGGGACTCTATGGCTACACCTTC. It specifies CAWTSRLGLYGYTF. The rearrangement links TRBV30 to TRBJ1-2, with a tentative D call TRBD1 (5 bases). Per the germline V gene, CDR1 is GTSNPN and CDR2 is SVGIG (reference sequence). Deletions cut 4 bases from V and 4 bases from J, with 16 bases between. The CDR3 is 14 amino acids.

The chain combines TRBV5-6 with TRBJ2-7; D might be TRBD1 (6 bases). Trimming shortened V by 6 bases and J by 2 bases, and 9 bases separated the two germline ends. CDR3 size: 12 residues. The V gene's germline CDR1 is SGHDT and CDR2 YYEEEE. The DNA of the CDR3 is TGTGCCAGCAATCAGGGGCCCTACGAGCAGTACTTC. It yields the protein CASNQGPYEQYF. The full variable domain, completed using reference TRBV5-6 and TRBJ2-7, is DAGVTQSPTHLIKTRGQQVTLRCSPKSGHDTVSWYQQALGQGPQFIFQYYEEEERQRGNFPDRFSGHQFPNYSSELNVNALLLGDSALYLCASNQGPYEQYFGPGTRLTVT.

The V call is TRBV19, the J call TRBJ1-5, with a weak D call TRBD1 (6 bases). This CDR3 contains 15 residues. Trimming took 4 bases from V and 5 from J, leaving 15 bases between them. The germline gives CDR1 LNHDA, CDR2 SQIVND (reference sequence). In DNA, the CDR3 is TGTGCCAGTAGTAAGGGGGACCGCTTGTATCAGCCCCAGCATTTT. Protein product: CASSKGDRLYQPQHF.

This rearrangement joins TRBV11-3 to TRBJ2-1; 14 nucleotides line up with TRBD2. The germline gives CDR1 SGHNT, CDR2 YENEEA. V shed 5 bases, J shed 7 bases, and the junction held 10 bases outside the gene matches. This CDR3 spans 17 amino acids. The CDR3 nucleotides are TGTGCCAGCAGCCCAGCCCTGGGACTAGCGGGAGATAATGAGCAGTTCTTC. This sequence encodes CASSPALGLAGDNEQFF.

The J gene is TRBJ2-3, the V gene TRBV19; D is ambiguous. V lost 2 bases to trimming and J lost 0 bases, with 9 bases between them. The CDR3 has 15 residues. Germline loops: CDR1 LNHDA, CDR2 SQIVND (reference sequence). The CDR3 DNA reads as TGTGCCAGTAGTATAATCAGTCCAAGCACAGATACGCAGTATTTT. Translating gives CASSIISPSTDTQYF. Using reference TRBV19 and TRBJ2-3 for the parts outside the CDR3, the full variable domain is DGGITQSPKYLFRKEGQNVTLSCEQNLNHDAMYWYRQDPGQGLRLIYYSQIVNDFQKGDIAEGYSVSREKKESFPLTVTSAQKNPTAFYLCASSIISPSTDTQYFGPGTRLTVL.

This chain connects TRBV7-2 to TRBJ1-2; 9 bases agree with TRBD1. The CDR3 extends over 15 amino acids. From germline, CDR1 is SGHTA and CDR2 FQGNSA. V shed 0 bases and J 3 bases; nucleotides not matched to a gene: 2. The CDR3 loop is CASSLAGQGHYGYTF. The CDR3 DNA reads TGTGCCAGCAGCTTAGCTGGACAGGGGCACTATGGCTACACCTTC.

The chain is built from TRBV6-1 and TRBJ2-3, with D perhaps TRBD2 (6 bases). Germline V lookup: CDR1 MNHNS, CDR2 SASEGT. This CDR3 spans 15 amino acids. Trimming took 5 bases from V and 1 from J, leaving 13 bases between them. Here the CDR3 reads CASSPRLGGTDTQYF. CDR3 nucleotide sequence: TGTGCCAGCAGTCCTCGACTAGGCGGCACAGATACGCAGTATTTT.

This chain joins TRBV7-2 and TRBJ1-5; tentative D call: TRBD1 (6 bases). CDR3 length: 15 amino acids. CDR1 SGHTA and CDR2 FQGNSA come from the germline V gene. Trimming took 2 bases from V and 7 from J, leaving 15 bases between them. DNA for the CDR3: TGTGCCAGCAGCTTAATTCCAGGGGTTGGCCAGCCCCAGCATTTT. Protein: CASSLIPGVGQPQHF.

CDR3 residues: CASSETIAAYEQYF. In DNA, the CDR3 is TGTGCCAGCAGTGAAACGATAGCGGCCTACGAGCAGTACTTC. V and J are TRBV2 and TRBJ2-7; possible D gene TRBD2, 6 bases. This CDR3 contains 14 residues. The germline V gene has CDR1 SNHLY and CDR2 FYNNEI. Trimming shortened V by 2 bases and J by 2 bases, and 10 bases separated the two germline ends.

V gene TRBV27 combines with J gene TRBJ2-1, with D possibly TRBD1 on 7 matching bases. This CDR3 contains 20 residues. The germline V and J ends were trimmed by 6 bases and 0 bases, with 27 bases remaining between them. CDR1 and CDR2 from the germline V gene are MNHEY and SMNVEV (reference sequence). The CDR3 sequence: CASSLGSGGLADSSYNEQFF. DNA of the CDR3: TGTGCCAGCAGCCTGGGGTCAGGGGGGTTAGCGGATAGCTCCTACAATGAGCAGTTCTTC.

The chain recombines TRBV6-5 with TRBJ1-2; D perhaps matches TRBD1 (6 bases). In germline, CDR1 is MNHEY, CDR2 SVGAGI. The CDR3 is 14 residues long. Trimming removed 6 bases at V and 5 bases at J, with 16 bases between. The CDR3 loop is CASRVGTTAYGYTF. CDR3 sequence (DNA): TGTGCCAGCAGGGTCGGGACAACTGCTTATGGCTACACCTTC.

The chain combines TRBV4-1 with TRBJ1-1; D perhaps matches TRBD1 (6 bases). Germline loops: CDR1 MGHRA, CDR2 YSYEKL. This CDR3 contains 14 residues. Trimming took 0 bases from V and 11 from J, leaving 16 bases between them. The CDR3 reads CASSQDGTSSEAFF. Here the CDR3 DNA reads TGCGCCAGCAGCCAAGATGGGACATCGAGTGAGGCTTTCTTT.

This chain's CDR3 is CASSREGWQETQYF. CDR3 DNA: TGTGCCAGCAGTAGAGAGGGTTGGCAAGAGACCCAGTACTTC. The chain recombines TRBV25-1 with TRBJ2-5; tentatively, D is TRBD2 (5 bases). Trimming left V 5 bases short and J 2 bases short, with 12 bases between. The CDR3 is 14 residues long. The V gene's germline CDR1 is MGHDK and CDR2 SYGVNS.

The chain joins TRBV19 to TRBJ2-5; 7 nucleotides match TRBD2. Germline CDR1 is LNHDA and CDR2 is SQIVND (reference sequence). The J segment lost 2 bases and the V segment lost 3 bases, leaving 3 bases of the junction unmatched. The CDR3 sequence is 14 residues long. For the CDR3, the DNA is TGTGCCAGTAGTATGGAGGGAGGGCAAGAGACCCAGTACTTC. It translates to CASSMEGGQETQYF.

This rearrangement joins TRBV29-1 to TRBJ2-7, with 11 bases lining up with TRBD1. The CDR3 covers 13 residues. Losses at the gene ends were 7 bases for V and 5 bases for J; bases not matched to a gene: 7. Per germline, CDR1 SQVTM and CDR2 ANQGSEA. The CDR3 region is CSGTGTGGHEQYF. In DNA, the CDR3 is TGCAGCGGGACCGGGACAGGGGGTCACGAGCAGTACTTC.

Written as DNA, the CDR3 is TGTGCCAGCAATTTCGACAGGGAGGAGACCCAGTACTTC. It codes for CASNFDREETQYF. The chain carries TRBV2 and TRBJ2-5; 7 bases map to TRBD1. This CDR3 is built from 13 residues. V trimming: 7 bases; J trimming: 5 bases; junction bases outside the gene matches: 7. CDR1 SNHLY and CDR2 FYNNEI come from the germline V gene.

This clone was seen a handful of times. The rearrangement links TRBV6-5 to TRBJ1-2, with D hard to call. V dropped 4 bases and J dropped 2 bases, with 5 bases sitting between them. The CDR3 length is 12 residues. Germline CDR1 is MNHEY and CDR2 is SVGAGI. The CDR3 loop is CASSSQNYGYTF. In DNA, the CDR3 is TGTGCCAGCAGTTCACAGAACTATGGCTACACCTTC.

This clone was detected only once. The V and J genes are TRBV5-6 and TRBJ2-5; 12 nucleotides line up with TRBD2. This CDR3 contains 17 residues. V trimming: 0 bases; J trimming: 2 bases; junction bases outside the gene matches: 5. Germline V gives CDR1 SGHDT, CDR2 YYEEEE. CDR3 in amino acids: CASSLGGGLAGQETQYF. Here the CDR3 DNA reads TGTGCCAGCAGCTTGGGTGGGGGACTAGCGGGTCAAGAGACCCAGTACTTC.

The chain carries TRBV5-1 and TRBJ1-3; TRBD1 matches at 8 bases. Per the germline V gene, CDR1 is SGHRS and CDR2 is YFSETQ. The trim removed 4 bases at V and 5 bases at J, leaving 5 bases unmatched. The CDR3 has 14 residues. The CDR3 bases are TGCGCCAGCAGCACAGGACAGGGAAGAAACACCATATATTTT. This codes for CASSTGQGRNTIYF. Based on the CDR3 plus reference TRBV5-1 and TRBJ1-3, the full variable domain is KAGVTQTPRYLIKTRGQQVTLSCSPISGHRSVSWYQQTPGQGLQFLFEYFSETQRNKGNFPGRFSGRQFSNSRSEMNVSTLELGDSALYLCASSTGQGRNTIYFGEGSWLTVV.

This rearrangement joins TRBV6-1 to TRBJ2-7, with TRBD1 matching over 9 bases. V lost 6 bases, J lost 0 bases, and 3 bases stayed unmatched. Germline-derived CDR1 and CDR2 are MNHNS and SASEGT. The CDR3 runs 14 residues. The CDR3 protein is CASRRDRDSYEQYF. CDR3 DNA: TGTGCCAGCAGGAGGGACAGGGACTCCTACGAGCAGTACTTC.